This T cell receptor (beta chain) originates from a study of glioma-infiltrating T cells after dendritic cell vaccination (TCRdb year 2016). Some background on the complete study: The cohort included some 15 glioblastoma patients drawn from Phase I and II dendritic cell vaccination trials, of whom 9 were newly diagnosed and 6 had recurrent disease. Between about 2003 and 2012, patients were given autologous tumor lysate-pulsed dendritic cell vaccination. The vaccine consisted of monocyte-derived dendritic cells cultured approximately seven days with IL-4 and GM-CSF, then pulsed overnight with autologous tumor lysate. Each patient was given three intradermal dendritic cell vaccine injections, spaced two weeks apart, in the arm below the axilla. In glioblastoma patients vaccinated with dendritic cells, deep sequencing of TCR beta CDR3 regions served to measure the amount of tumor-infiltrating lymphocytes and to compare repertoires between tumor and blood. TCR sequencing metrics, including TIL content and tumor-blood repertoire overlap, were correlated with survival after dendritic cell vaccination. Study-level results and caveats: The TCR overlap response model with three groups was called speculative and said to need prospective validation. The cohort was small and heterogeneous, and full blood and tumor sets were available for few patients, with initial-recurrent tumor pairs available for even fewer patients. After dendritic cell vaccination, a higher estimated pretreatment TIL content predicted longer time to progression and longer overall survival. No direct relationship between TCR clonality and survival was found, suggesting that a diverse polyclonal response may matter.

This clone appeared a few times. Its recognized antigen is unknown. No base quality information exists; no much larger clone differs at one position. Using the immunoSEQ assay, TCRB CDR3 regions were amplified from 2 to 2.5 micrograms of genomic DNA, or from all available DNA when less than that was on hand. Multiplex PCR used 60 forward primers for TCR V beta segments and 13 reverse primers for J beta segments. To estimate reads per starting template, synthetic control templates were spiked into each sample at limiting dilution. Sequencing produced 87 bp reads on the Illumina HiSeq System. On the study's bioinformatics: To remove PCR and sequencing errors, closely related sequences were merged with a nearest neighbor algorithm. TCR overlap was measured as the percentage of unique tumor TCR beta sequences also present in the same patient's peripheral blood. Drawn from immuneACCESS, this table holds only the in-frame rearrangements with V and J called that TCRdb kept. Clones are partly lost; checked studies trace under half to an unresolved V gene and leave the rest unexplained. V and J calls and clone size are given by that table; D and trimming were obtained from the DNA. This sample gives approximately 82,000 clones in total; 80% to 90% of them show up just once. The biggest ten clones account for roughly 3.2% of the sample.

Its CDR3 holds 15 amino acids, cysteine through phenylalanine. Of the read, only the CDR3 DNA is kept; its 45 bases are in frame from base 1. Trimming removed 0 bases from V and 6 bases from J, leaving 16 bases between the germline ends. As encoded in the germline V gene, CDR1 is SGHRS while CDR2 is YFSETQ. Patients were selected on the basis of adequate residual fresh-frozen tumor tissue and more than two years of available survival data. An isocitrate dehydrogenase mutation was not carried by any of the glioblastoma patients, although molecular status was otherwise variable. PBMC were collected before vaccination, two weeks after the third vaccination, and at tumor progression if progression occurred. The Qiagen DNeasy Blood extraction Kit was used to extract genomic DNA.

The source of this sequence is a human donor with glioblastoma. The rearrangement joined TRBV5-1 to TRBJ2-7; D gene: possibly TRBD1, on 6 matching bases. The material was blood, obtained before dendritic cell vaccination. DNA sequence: TGCGCCAGCAGCTTGGCCCAGGGGACCGCCCTCGAGCAGTACTTC. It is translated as CASSLAQGTALEQYF.